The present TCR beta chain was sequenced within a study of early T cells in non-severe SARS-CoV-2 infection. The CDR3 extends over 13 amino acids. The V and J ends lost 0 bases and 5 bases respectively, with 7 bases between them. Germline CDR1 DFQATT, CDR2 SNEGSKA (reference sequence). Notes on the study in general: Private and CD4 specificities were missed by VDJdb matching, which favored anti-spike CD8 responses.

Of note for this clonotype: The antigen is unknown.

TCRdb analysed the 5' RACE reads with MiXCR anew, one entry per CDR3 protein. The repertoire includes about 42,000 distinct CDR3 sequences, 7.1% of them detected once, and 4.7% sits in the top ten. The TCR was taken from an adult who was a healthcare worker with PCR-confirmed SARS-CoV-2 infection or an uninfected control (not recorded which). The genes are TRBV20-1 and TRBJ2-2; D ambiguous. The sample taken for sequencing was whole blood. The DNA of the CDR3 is TGCAGTGCTAGAGAAGGACGAACCGGGGAGCTGTTTTTT. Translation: CSAREGRTGELFF.